One and the same sample provided the 19 T cell receptor beta chains below, sequenced in a study of blood T cell repertoires in COVID-19. Here immunoSEQ multiplex PCR was the method, and the copy in TCRdb shows in-frame clones only, minus some. The top ten clones hold 5% to 5.5% of a sample with around 330,000 clones, roughly nine tenths of them seen once. Input material: PBMCs or T cells enriched from blood (not recorded which). The receptor set was obtained from a man aged 55 to 70 who had recovered from COVID-19.

This clone appeared a few times. The chain uses TRBV6-5 and TRBJ2-3; possibly TRBD1 for D (5 bases). Trimming pared 8 bases from V and 3 bases from J, leaving 15 bases between. The CDR3 has 14 residues. Per the germline V gene, CDR1 is MNHEY and CDR2 is SVGAGI. The CDR3 is CASAEQVVTDTQYF. The CDR3 region has the DNA TGTGCCAGCGCAGAACAGGTGGTAACAGATACGCAGTATTTT.

This sequence joins TRBV5-1 and TRBJ1-2; 8 bases are shared with TRBD1. Germline trimming cut 6 bases from V and 6 bases from J; bases unmatched to any gene: 7. Germline V CDR1 and CDR2: SGHRS, YFSETQ. This CDR3 has 13 amino acids. CDR3: CASNNPGGDGYTF. The CDR3 coding sequence is TGCGCCAGCAACAACCCAGGGGGCGATGGCTACACCTTC.

This chain links TRBV13 with TRBJ2-7; maybe TRBD1 (6 bases). The length of the CDR3 is 15 residues. Looked up from germline, CDR1 is PRHDT and CDR2 is FYEKMQ (reference sequence). The germline V and J ends were trimmed by 1 base and 0 bases, with 10 bases remaining between them. In DNA, the CDR3 is TGTGCCAGCAGCTTAGTGGGGACAAGCTCCTACGAGCAGTACTTC. Its protein is CASSLVGTSSYEQYF.

V gene TRBV28 combines with J gene TRBJ1-2, with 9 bases matching TRBD1. CDR3 size: 14 residues. Trimming removed 4 bases from V and 8 bases from J; junction bases left unmatched: 8. Germline V lookup: CDR1 MDHEN, CDR2 SYDVKM. The chain's CDR3 is CASSSPGQGTGYTF. CDR3 nucleotides: TGTGCCAGCAGTTCTCCGGGACAGGGCACGGGCTACACCTTC.

V is TRBV19 and J is TRBJ1-1; D is undetermined. The CDR3 runs 14 residues. V was shortened by 3 bases and J by 5 bases, with 13 bases between the two germline ends. Germline CDR1 reads LNHDA; CDR2 reads SQIVND (reference sequence). CDR3 sequence: CASSILVAGTEAFF. In nucleotides, the CDR3 is TGTGCCAGTAGTATTTTAGTGGCGGGGACTGAAGCTTTCTTT.

The V gene is TRBV5-1, the J gene TRBJ2-1, with 13 bases identical to TRBD2. J gave up 1 base and V 4 bases, and 2 bases lay outside the gene matches. Germline V gives CDR1 SGHRS, CDR2 YFSETQ. The CDR3 extends over 16 amino acids. CDR3 DNA: TGCGCCAGCAGCACGACTAGCGGGAGGTCCTACAATGAGCAGTTCTTC. This translates into CASSTTSGRSYNEQFF.

The chain has TRBV3-1 (or the pseudogene TRBV3-2) and TRBJ1-2; weak D call: TRBD1 (5 bases). CDR3 length: 12 amino acids. Germline V gene sequence: CDR1 LGHDT, CDR2 YNNKEL (reference sequence). V was pared by 0 bases and J by 13 bases, with 12 bases between. The CDR3 region is CASSQDFKGPTF. CDR3 coding DNA: TGTGCCAGCAGCCAAGATTTTAAGGGGCCCACCTTC.

V is TRBV18 and J is TRBJ2-2, with 8 bases that match TRBD2. Per germline, CDR1 KGHSH and CDR2 LQKENI. The CDR3 consists of 16 residues. V lost 3 bases and J lost 3; bases outside the gene matches: 6. The CDR3 sequence is CASSPQAGGDTGELFF. In nucleotides, the CDR3 is TGTGCCAGCTCACCTCAGGCGGGAGGTGACACCGGGGAGCTGTTTTTT.

This clone was counted only a few times. The V gene is TRBV28, the J gene TRBJ2-7; the match to TRBD2 covers 13 bases. Per the germline V gene, CDR1 is MDHEN and CDR2 is SYDVKM. The CDR3 sequence is 20 residues long. The V gene end was trimmed by 2 bases and the J gene end by 4 bases; junction bases not matched to a gene: 17. CDR3 sequence: CASSLALWTSGSARSYEQYF. The DNA of the CDR3 is TGTGCCAGCAGTTTAGCGCTTTGGACTAGCGGGAGTGCCCGCTCTTACGAGCAGTACTTC.

Comment on this clone: At the DNA level, this CDR3 is encoded by other sequences in the same sample as well. V and J are TRBV7-9 and TRBJ1-1; D not resolved. V was shortened by 1 base and J by 5 bases, with 8 bases between the two germline ends. In germline, CDR1 is SEHNR, CDR2 FQNEAQ (reference sequence). This CDR3 has 13 amino acids. The CDR3 bases are TGTGCCAGCAGCTTAGAGGGAGGGACTGAAGCTTTCTTT. It codes for CASSLEGGTEAFF.

V usage is TRBV7-2 and J usage is TRBJ2-1; 8 bases line up with TRBD2. Germline-derived CDR1 and CDR2 are SGHTA and FQGNSA. The V gene end was trimmed by 1 base and the J gene end by 8 bases; junction bases not matched to a gene: 13. This CDR3 is 17 amino acids long. CDR3 sequence (DNA): TGTGCCAGCAGCTTAGTTCGCACGGGAGGGCCTGTCGATGAGCAGTTCTTC. This gives the protein CASSLVRTGGPVDEQFF.

In nucleotides, the CDR3 is TGTGCCAGCAGCCTCGACACAGGCTCTGGAAACACCATATATTTT. Translated, it gives CASSLDTGSGNTIYF. The chain has TRBV7-9 and TRBJ1-3, with D possibly matching TRBD1 (5 bases). Germline-derived CDR1 and CDR2 are SEHNR and FQNEAQ (reference sequence). The V end lost 5 bases, the J end lost 0 bases, and 11 bases lay between the germline ends. This CDR3 has 15 residues.

The chain recombines TRBV6-6 with TRBJ1-5, with 8 bases lining up with TRBD1. The CDR3 covers 15 residues. With V trimmed by 5 bases and J by 1 base, 4 bases remained unmatched. The V gene's germline CDR1 is MNHNY and CDR2 SVGAGI (reference sequence). CDR3 coding DNA: TGTGCCAGCAGTCTGGACAGGGCGAGCAATCAGCCCCAGCATTTT. Its translation is CASSLDRASNQPQHF.

J is TRBJ2-1 and V is TRBV11-2, with 14 bases fitting TRBD2. J was trimmed by 9 bases and V by 5 bases; bases with no gene match: 12. This CDR3 is 17 amino acids long. Germline-derived CDR1 and CDR2 are SGHAT and FQNNGV. CDR3 in amino acids: CASSGSGLTSGRGEQFF. The DNA of the CDR3 is TGTGCCAGCAGCGGATCGGGGTTGACTAGCGGGAGGGGTGAGCAGTTCTTC.

The gene calls are TRBV7-9 and TRBJ1-2, with 7 nucleotides matching TRBD1. Germline V gene lookup returns CDR1 SEHNR and CDR2 FQNEAQ (reference sequence). Trimming took 5 bases from V and 6 from J; bases not matched to a gene: 15. The CDR3 loop spans 16 amino acids. The CDR3 here is CASSRAGQVIANGYTF. For the CDR3, the DNA is TGTGCCAGCAGCAGAGCTGGACAGGTTATTGCGAATGGCTACACCTTC.

J is TRBJ2-1 and V is TRBV7-9; 9 bases agree with TRBD2. Germline lookup yields CDR1 SEHNR and CDR2 FQNEAQ (reference sequence). CDR3 length: 16 amino acids. The J segment lost 5 bases and the V segment lost 0 bases, leaving 5 bases of the junction unmatched. In DNA form, the CDR3 reads TGTGCCAGCAGCTTAGCGCAGACTAGCGGAGACAATGAGCAGTTCTTC. Protein sequence: CASSLAQTSGDNEQFF.

The chain recombines TRBV7-6 with TRBJ2-1, with a weak D call TRBD2 (7 bases). CDR1 is SGHVS, CDR2 FNYEAQ, per germline. Between the trimmed V and J ends, which lost 5 bases and 0 bases, there was a span of 17 bases. This CDR3 spans 17 amino acids. In nucleotides, the CDR3 is TGTGCCAGCAGCCCCATGGCGGGGGCCGGCTCCTACAATGAGCAGTTCTTC. This encodes CASSPMAGAGSYNEQFF.

There are a few counts of this clone. This rearrangement joins TRBV4-3 to TRBJ2-7, with D unclear. The V end lost 0 bases, the J end lost 5 bases, and 11 bases lay between the germline ends. In germline, CDR1 is LGHNA, CDR2 YSLEER. The CDR3 is 14 residues long. The CDR3 region is CASSQDGGPNEQYF. The CDR3 nucleotides read TGCGCCAGCAGCCAAGACGGTGGGCCCAACGAGCAGTACTTC.

This rearrangement joins TRBV27 to TRBJ1-6; no clear D gene. This CDR3 has 16 amino acids. Germline V gives CDR1 MNHEY, CDR2 SMNVEV (reference sequence). Trimming took off 2 bases at V and 7 bases at J, with 15 bases between the two ends. The CDR3 reads CASSLNQVAGNSPLHF. CDR3 DNA sequence: TGTGCCAGCAGTTTAAACCAGGTGGCTGGGAATTCACCCCTCCACTTT.